The 10 T cell receptor beta chains given below trace back to one sample, sequenced in a study of blood T cell repertoires in COVID-19 (dated by TCRdb to about 2020). Libraries were constructed by the immunoSEQ multiplex PCR assay. This is the immuneACCESS table as TCRdb keeps it, with only in-frame sequences that have V and J called. A part of the clones is gone; compared with another copy, unresolved V genes explain less than half, and the rest is unexplained. This sample is represented by just over 80,000 clones; about 70% of them were singletons. In total, the top ten clones hold 20% of the sample. Sequenced: peripheral blood. These receptors were obtained from a woman older than 75 with active or convalescent COVID-19.

This rearrangement joins TRBV12-3 or TRBV12-4 to TRBJ1-4; a weak D match, TRBD1 (5 bases). The CDR3 sequence is 13 residues long. Trimming shortened V by 6 bases and J by 9 bases, and 14 bases separated the two germline ends. CDR3 nucleotide sequence: TGTGCCAGCAGGGGGGGGATCGCTAAAAAACTGTTTTTT. This translates into CASRGGIAKKLFF.

This clone was detected ten times or more. The CDR3 region has the DNA TGTGCCAGCAGTCTTACCCCTAGCGGGGTGAACACCGGGGAGCTGTTTTTT. Amino acid sequence: CASSLTPSGVNTGELFF. The chain employs TRBV27 and TRBJ2-2; 9 bases agree with TRBD2. The ends lost 5 bases at V and 1 base at J; junction bases unmatched: 8. Germline lookup yields CDR1 MNHEY and CDR2 SMNVEV (reference sequence). This CDR3 has 17 amino acids.

This clone was counted many times. This chain joins TRBV6-5 and TRBJ1-5; 8 bases map to TRBD1. Germline-derived CDR1 and CDR2 are MNHEY and SVGAGI. CDR3 size: 15 residues. With V trimmed by 6 bases and J by 2 bases, 6 bases remained unmatched. CDR3 DNA: TGTGCCAGCAGGAAACAGGGGGGAGGCAATCAGCCCCAGCATTTT. It yields the protein CASRKQGGGNQPQHF.

This clone was counted between two and nine times. The V gene is TRBV10-1, the J gene TRBJ2-1; TRBD1 is a possible D gene (5 bases). The V gene's germline CDR1 is WNHNN and CDR2 SYGVQD (reference sequence). V lost 3 bases and J lost 6, with 15 bases in between. The CDR3 loop spans 15 amino acids. DNA of the CDR3: TGCGCCAGCAGTGATGGTGGGGCCCCCTCCAATGAGCAGTTCTTC. Its protein product is CASSDGGAPSNEQFF.

The chain uses TRBV7-2 and TRBJ2-5, with a weak D call TRBD1 (6 bases). The germline V gene encodes CDR1 SGHTA and CDR2 FQGNSA. This CDR3 has 14 amino acids. V was shortened by 5 bases and J by 4 bases, with 14 bases between the two germline ends. The CDR3 spells CASSPIQGGETQYF. DNA for the CDR3: TGTGCCAGCAGCCCCATACAGGGTGGAGAGACCCAGTACTTC.

This chain links TRBV5-1 with TRBJ1-4; tentatively, D is TRBD1 (6 bases). Germline assignment: CDR1 SGHRS and CDR2 YFSETQ. This CDR3 has 15 amino acids. Trimming took 4 bases from V and 1 from J, leaving 11 bases between them. CDR3 in amino acids: CASSLHRVTNEKLFF. CDR3 sequence (DNA): TGCGCCAGCAGCCTTCACAGGGTAACTAATGAAAAACTGTTTTTT.

The chain recombines TRBV5-1 with TRBJ1-6; tentatively, D is TRBD1 (5 bases). The CDR3 runs 14 residues. Per germline, CDR1 SGHRS and CDR2 YFSETQ. The V end was cut by 2 bases, the J end by 6 bases, with 9 bases between. The chain's CDR3 is CASSFLDINSPLHF. As DNA, the CDR3 is TGCGCCAGCAGCTTTTTGGACATTAATTCACCCCTCCACTTT.

The gene calls are TRBV4-1 and TRBJ1-4; 10 bases are shared with TRBD1. CDR3 length equals 16 residues. Trimming cost V 3 bases and J 8 bases; bases outside gene matches: 9. Per germline, CDR1 MGHRA and CDR2 YSYEKL. Here the CDR3 reads CASSQVPGTGEEKLFF. The CDR3 coding sequence is TGCGCCAGCAGCCAGGTCCCCGGGACAGGGGAAGAAAAACTGTTTTTT.

In this sample, this clone turned up a few times. The chain recombines TRBV6-5 with TRBJ2-5; 7 bases are a match to TRBD1. The length of the CDR3 is 14 residues. V shed 5 bases and J 5 bases; nucleotides not matched to a gene: 8. Germline V gene sequence: CDR1 MNHEY, CDR2 SVGAGI. The CDR3 reads CASSTTGDWETQYF. CDR3 bases: TGTGCCAGCAGTACTACAGGGGATTGGGAGACCCAGTACTTC.

V and J are TRBV7-9 and TRBJ1-6; 7 bases are shared with TRBD1. CDR1 is SEHNR and CDR2 is FQNEAQ in the germline V gene (reference sequence). This CDR3 is built from 14 residues. V trimming: 6 bases; J trimming: 8 bases; junction bases outside the gene matches: 7. The CDR3 nucleotides are TGTGCCAGCAGGGACAGGAGGAAGGATTCACCCCTCCACTTT. It is translated as CASRDRRKDSPLHF.